This T cell receptor beta chain was identified in a study of blood T cell repertoires in COVID-19. The overall study: Samples of COVID-19 (acute and convalescent) were obtained from the United States, Italy and Spain.

Only in-frame clones appear in the TCRdb table, and some are missing; sequencing was by immunoSEQ multiplex PCR. Of under 250,000 clones in the sample, about 90% were seen once. The CDR3 has 14 residues. V gave up 7 bases and J gave up 6 bases, with 17 bases separating them. The sample comprised peripheral blood. The TCR originated in a young man with COVID-19, enrolled during active disease. The V call is TRBV23-1, the J call TRBJ2-3; weak D call: TRBD1 (6 bases). TRBV23-1 is reported as an ORF; its role is uncertain. The CDR3 region has the DNA TGCGCCAGCACCCGACAGGTTCGAGCGGATACGCAGTATTTT. It translates to CASTRQVRADTQYF.